One sample yielded the 20 T cell receptor beta chains listed below, sequenced in a study of cytomegalovirus exposure and HLA in healthy donors. The PCR used 60 Vbeta and 13 Jbeta primers. Data came from immunoSEQ multiplex PCR; TCRdb stores just in-frame clones and leaves some out. The profile shows 90,000 to 120,000 clones, roughly three quarters of them singletons. The source material was PBMCs. The receptors here all came from a man younger than 35 in good health and CMV-seronegative.

The chain joins TRBV9 to TRBJ2-3; a possible D gene is TRBD1 (6 bases). The CDR3 totals 16 residues. Per the germline V gene, CDR1 is SGDLS and CDR2 is YYNGEE. Trimming took off 3 bases at V and 2 bases at J, with 16 bases between the two ends. The CDR3 DNA follows: TGTGCCAGCAGCGCCCCTACAGGGCTTCACACAGATACGCAGTATTTT. It yields the protein CASSAPTGLHTDTQYF.

The genes are TRBV19 and TRBJ1-2, with 11 bases aligning to TRBD1. The length of the CDR3 is 18 residues. Germline CDR1 reads LNHDA; CDR2 reads SQIVND (reference sequence). The junction had 12 bases not matched to a gene; V was cut back by 6 bases and J by 0 bases. CDR3 DNA sequence: TGTGCCAGTAGCCCAGCCGGACAGGGGGCGAGGACTAACTATGGCTACACCTTC. Translated, it gives CASSPAGQGARTNYGYTF.

This clone was counted only a few times. V usage is TRBV15 and J usage is TRBJ1-3; the match to TRBD1 covers 8 bases. The CDR3 covers 15 residues. The junction had 7 bases not matched to a gene; V was cut back by 0 bases and J by 9 bases. Germline CDR1 and CDR2: LNHNV and YYDKDF (reference sequence). CDR3 nucleotide sequence: TGTGCCACCAGCAGAGATGAGGGACAGGTGATCACCATATATTTT. This gives the protein CATSRDEGQVITIYF.

The genes are TRBV25-1 and TRBJ1-1; D gene ambiguous. Trimming took off 6 bases at V and 4 bases at J, with 12 bases between the two ends. The CDR3 is 13 amino acids. CDR1 and CDR2 (germline): MGHDK, SYGVNS. The CDR3 loop is CASRPLLSTEAFF. The CDR3, as DNA: TGTGCCAGCAGGCCCCTCCTCAGCACTGAAGCTTTCTTT.

The chain is built from TRBV6-6 and TRBJ2-1, with 12 bases matching TRBD2. The CDR3 covers 16 residues. V trimming: 1 base; J trimming: 7 bases; junction bases outside the gene matches: 5. Looked up from germline, CDR1 is MNHNY and CDR2 is SVGAGI (reference sequence). CDR3 protein: CASSYFGLAGKNEQFF. CDR3 nucleotides: TGTGCCAGCAGTTACTTTGGACTAGCGGGGAAGAATGAGCAGTTCTTC.

CDR3 sequence reads: CASKTSGEIYEQYF. CDR3 nucleotides: TGTGCCAGCAAGACGAGCGGGGAAATCTACGAGCAGTACTTC. The chain has TRBV10-3 and TRBJ2-7, with 7 bases fitting TRBD2. The germline V gene has CDR1 ENHRY and CDR2 SYGVKD. The CDR3 has 14 amino acids. J gave up 3 bases and V 10 bases, and 12 bases lay outside the gene matches.

This chain links TRBV4-2 with TRBJ1-6; D call uncertain. This CDR3 has 12 amino acids. Trimming shortened V by 3 bases and J by 10 bases, and 7 bases separated the two germline ends. Germline V gives CDR1 LGHNA, CDR2 YNFKEQ. CDR3 coding DNA: TGTGCCAGCAGCCATGATACATCACCCCTCCACTTT. Amino acid sequence: CASSHDTSPLHF.

The genes are TRBV7-6 and TRBJ2-7; TRBD1 aligns across 10 bases. Trimming at V came to 5 bases and at J to 3 bases, leaving 4 bases not matched to a gene. CDR1 and CDR2 (germline): SGHVS, FNYEAQ. The CDR3 spans 14 residues. CDR3 in DNA: TGTGCCAGCAGCATCGGGACAGGGGTCTACGAGCAGTACTTC. Translation: CASSIGTGVYEQYF.

This clone was observed a handful of times. The chain recombines TRBV5-1 with TRBJ1-1, with 7 bases that match TRBD1. The CDR3 has 14 amino acids. Germline trimming cut 2 bases from V and 0 bases from J; bases unmatched to any gene: 1. Germline V gene data show CDR1 as SGHRS and CDR2 as YFSETQ. DNA for the CDR3: TGCGCCAGCAGCTTCCAGGGGGTGAACACTGAAGCTTTCTTT. Its protein product is CASSFQGVNTEAFF.

In its sample, this clone was seen a few times. V gene TRBV5-4 combines with J gene TRBJ1-2; 7 bases fit TRBD1. Trimming removed 3 bases from V and 5 bases from J; junction bases left unmatched: 10. There are 15 residues in the CDR3. Germline values: CDR1 SGHNT, CDR2 YYREEE (reference sequence). The CDR3 bases are TGTGCCAGCAGCTCTGGACAGGTTGTTATGTATGGCTACACCTTC. Residues: CASSSGQVVMYGYTF.

V is TRBV29-1 and J is TRBJ2-6; 8 bases are a match to TRBD1. V lost 6 bases to trimming and J lost 2 bases; unmatched junction nucleotides: 3. Per the germline V gene, CDR1 is SQVTM and CDR2 is ANQGSEA. This CDR3 contains 14 residues. CDR3 coding DNA: TGCAGCGTCGCGACAGGGGCTGGGGCCAACGTCCTGACTTTC. This encodes CSVATGAGANVLTF.

V and J are TRBV5-8 and TRBJ1-1, with 9 bases fitting TRBD1. Trimming took 7 bases from V and 4 from J; bases not matched to a gene: 14. Germline CDR1 is SGHTS and CDR2 is YDEGEE. The CDR3 is made up of 16 amino acids. The CDR3 region has the DNA TGTGCCAGCTCATCCCCTCGGACAGGGGCGATCACTGAAGCTTTCTTT. Translation: CASSSPRTGAITEAFF.

This CDR3 reads CASSLGGPEAFF. CDR3 nucleotide sequence: TGCGCCAGCAGCTTGGGAGGTCCTGAAGCTTTCTTT. This rearrangement joins TRBV5-1 to TRBJ1-1; D unclear. From germline, CDR1 is SGHRS and CDR2 YFSETQ. The CDR3 spans 12 residues. The V end lost 0 bases, the J end lost 6 bases, and 6 bases lay between the germline ends.

The chain employs TRBV5-1 and TRBJ2-7; TRBD2 agrees at 8 bases. CDR1 and CDR2 (germline): SGHRS, YFSETQ. CDR3 length: 16 residues. V dropped 0 bases and J dropped 5; count of bases not matched to a gene: 10. The CDR3 region has the DNA TGCGCCAGCAGCTTGGCCAATCCCCCCGGGAGGGACGAGCAGTACTTC. It is translated as CASSLANPPGRDEQYF.

V usage is TRBV4-2 and J usage is TRBJ2-3; 12 positions match TRBD2. With V trimmed by 2 bases and J by 2 bases, 8 bases remained unmatched. The CDR3 is 18 residues long. CDR1 is LGHNA, CDR2 YNFKEQ, per germline. The CDR3 DNA reads as TGTGCCAGCAGCCAACCTCGGACTAGCGGGGAGTACACAGATACGCAGTATTTT. This encodes CASSQPRTSGEYTDTQYF.

Concerning this clone itself: Germline and junction disagree at one end, which may indicate a read error. As DNA, the CDR3 is TGTGTCAGTAAACGAACGTTACTAGCGGGGGGGACCGGGGAGCTGTTTTTT. This codes for CVSKRTLLAGGTGELFF. The genes are TRBV19 and TRBJ2-2, with 13 bases fitting TRBD2. CDR1 and CDR2 (germline): LNHDA, SQIVND (reference sequence). This CDR3 is 17 amino acids long.

The chain combines TRBV7-2 with TRBJ2-1; 7 nucleotides line up with TRBD2. V gave up 4 bases and J gave up 0 bases; unmatched junction bases: 9. Looked up from germline, CDR1 is SGHTA and CDR2 is FQGNSA. This CDR3 has 17 residues. CDR3 in amino acids: CASSYYTSVRSYNEQFF. Written as DNA, the CDR3 is TGTGCCAGCAGCTACTATACTAGCGTTCGCTCCTACAATGAGCAGTTCTTC.

This clone showed up just once. The rearrangement links TRBV5-4 to TRBJ2-5, with D possibly matching TRBD2 (5 bases). This CDR3 has 12 amino acids. Trimming pared 2 bases from V and 5 bases from J, leaving 7 bases between. CDR1 is SGHNT, CDR2 YYREEE, per germline (reference sequence). The CDR3: CASSFVAETQYF. The CDR3 DNA sequence: TGTGCCAGCAGCTTTGTAGCGGAGACCCAGTACTTC.

The chain employs TRBV19 and TRBJ2-7; 9 bases are a match to TRBD1. CDR1 and CDR2 from the germline V gene are LNHDA and SQIVND (reference sequence). V shed 6 bases and J 4 bases; nucleotides not matched to a gene: 4. The CDR3 runs to 13 residues. CDR3 residues: CASSRDRDYEQYF. The CDR3 DNA is TGTGCCAGTAGCCGGGACAGGGATTACGAGCAGTACTTC.

The rearrangement uses TRBV29-1 and TRBJ2-7; possible D gene TRBD1, 6 bases. The CDR3 extends over 14 amino acids. The V end was cut by 5 bases, the J end by 3 bases, with 17 bases between. Per the germline V gene, CDR1 is SQVTM and CDR2 is ANQGSEA. CDR3 DNA sequence: TGCAGCGTTACACACAGGGCCCAGTACTACGAGCAGTACTTC. Its translation: CSVTHRAQYYEQYF.